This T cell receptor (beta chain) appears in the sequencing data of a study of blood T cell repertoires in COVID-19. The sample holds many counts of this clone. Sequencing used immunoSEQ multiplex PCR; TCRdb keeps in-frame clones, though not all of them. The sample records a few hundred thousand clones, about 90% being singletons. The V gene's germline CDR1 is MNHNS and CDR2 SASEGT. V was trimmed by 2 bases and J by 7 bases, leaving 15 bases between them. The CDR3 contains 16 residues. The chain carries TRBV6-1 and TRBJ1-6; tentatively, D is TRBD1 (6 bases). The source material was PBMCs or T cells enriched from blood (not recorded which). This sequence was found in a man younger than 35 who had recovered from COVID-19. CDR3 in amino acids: CASSEPNQGWNSPLHF. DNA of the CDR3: TGTGCCAGCAGTGAACCGAATCAGGGGTGGAATTCACCCCTCCACTTT.